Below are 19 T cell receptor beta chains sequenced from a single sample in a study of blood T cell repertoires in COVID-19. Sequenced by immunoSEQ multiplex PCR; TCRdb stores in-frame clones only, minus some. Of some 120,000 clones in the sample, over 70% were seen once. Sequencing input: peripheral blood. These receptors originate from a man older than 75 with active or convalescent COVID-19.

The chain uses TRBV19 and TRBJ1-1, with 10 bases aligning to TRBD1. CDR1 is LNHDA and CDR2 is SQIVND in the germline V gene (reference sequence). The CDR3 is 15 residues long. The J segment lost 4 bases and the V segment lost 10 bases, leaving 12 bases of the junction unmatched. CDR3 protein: CATARDRGGGTEAFF. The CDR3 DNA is TGTGCCACCGCCAGGGACAGGGGCGGGGGCACTGAAGCTTTCTTT.

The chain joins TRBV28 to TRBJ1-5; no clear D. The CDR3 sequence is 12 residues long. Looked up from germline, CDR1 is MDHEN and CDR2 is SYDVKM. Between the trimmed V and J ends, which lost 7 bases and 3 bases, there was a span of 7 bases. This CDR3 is CASTLPNQPQHF. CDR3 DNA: TGTGCCAGCACCCTCCCCAATCAGCCCCAGCATTTT.

The CDR3 spells CASRPGGTGASNYGYTF. CDR3 sequence (DNA): TGTGCCAGCAGACCCGGCGGGACAGGGGCCTCTAACTATGGCTACACCTTC. This chain joins TRBV7-3 and TRBJ1-2; 10 bases are a match to TRBD1. The trim removed 6 bases at V and 0 bases at J, leaving 10 bases unmatched. The CDR3 totals 17 residues. Germline V gene data show CDR1 as SGHTA and CDR2 as FQGTGA.

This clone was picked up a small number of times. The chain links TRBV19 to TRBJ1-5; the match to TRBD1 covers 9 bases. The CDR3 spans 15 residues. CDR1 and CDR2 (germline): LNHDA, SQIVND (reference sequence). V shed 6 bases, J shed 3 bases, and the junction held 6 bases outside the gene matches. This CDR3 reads CASRLTGGNNQPQHF. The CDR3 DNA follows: TGTGCCAGTAGATTGACAGGGGGTAACAATCAGCCCCAGCATTTT.

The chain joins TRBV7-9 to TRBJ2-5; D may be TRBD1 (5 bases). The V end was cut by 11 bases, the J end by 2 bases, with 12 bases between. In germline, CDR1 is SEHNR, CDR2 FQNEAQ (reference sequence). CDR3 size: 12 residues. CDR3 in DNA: TGTGCCGGCATAGGGGAACAAGAGACCCAGTACTTC. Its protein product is CAGIGEQETQYF.

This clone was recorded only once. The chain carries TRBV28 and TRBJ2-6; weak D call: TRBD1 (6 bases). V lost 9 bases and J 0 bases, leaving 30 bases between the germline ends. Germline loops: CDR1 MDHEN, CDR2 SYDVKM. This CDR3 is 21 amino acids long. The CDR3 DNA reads TGTGCCAGTCTTTCTCCGGGGACATATATATCTTCCGGCTCTGGGGCCAACGTCCTGACTTTC. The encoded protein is CASLSPGTYISSGSGANVLTF. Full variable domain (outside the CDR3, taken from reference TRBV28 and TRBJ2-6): DVKVTQSSRYLVKRTGEKVFLECVQDMDHENMFWYRQDPGLGLRLIYFSYDVKMKEKGDIPEGYSVSREKKERFSLILESASTNQTSMYLCASLSPGTYISSGSGANVLTFGAGSRLTVL.

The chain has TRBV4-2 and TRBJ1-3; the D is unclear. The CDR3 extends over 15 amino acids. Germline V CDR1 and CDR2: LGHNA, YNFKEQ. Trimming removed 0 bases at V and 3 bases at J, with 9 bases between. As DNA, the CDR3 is TGTGCCAGCAGCCAAGATCGATTCGGTGGAAACACCATATATTTT. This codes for CASSQDRFGGNTIYF.

This chain's CDR3 is CASSLIPGDYEQYF. CDR3 in DNA: TGTGCCAGCAGCTTAATACCAGGGGACTACGAGCAGTACTTC. This chain links TRBV7-3 with TRBJ2-7, with D perhaps TRBD1 (6 bases). Germline V lookup: CDR1 SGHTA, CDR2 FQGTGA. This CDR3 is 14 amino acids long. V dropped 1 base and J dropped 3 bases, with 10 bases sitting between them. Together with reference TRBV7-3 and TRBJ2-7, the CDR3 gives the full variable domain: GAGVSQTPSNKVTEKGKYVELRCDPISGHTALYWYRQSLGQGPEFLIYFQGTGAADDSGLPNDRFFAVRPEGSVSTLKIQRTERGDSAVYLCASSLIPGDYEQYFGPGTRLTVT.

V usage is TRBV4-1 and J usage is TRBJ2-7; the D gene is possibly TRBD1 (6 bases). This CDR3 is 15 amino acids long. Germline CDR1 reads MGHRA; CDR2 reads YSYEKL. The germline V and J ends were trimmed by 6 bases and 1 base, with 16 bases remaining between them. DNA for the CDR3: TGCGCCAGCAGACAAATCCCCACAGGGTCCTACGAGCAGTACTTC. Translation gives CASRQIPTGSYEQYF.

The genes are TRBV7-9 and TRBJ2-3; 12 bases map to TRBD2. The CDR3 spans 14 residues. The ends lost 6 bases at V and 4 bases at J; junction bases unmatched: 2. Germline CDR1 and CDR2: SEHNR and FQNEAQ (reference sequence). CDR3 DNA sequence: TGTGCCAGCAGTCCTAGCGGGAGGGCAGATACGCAGTATTTT. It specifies CASSPSGRADTQYF.

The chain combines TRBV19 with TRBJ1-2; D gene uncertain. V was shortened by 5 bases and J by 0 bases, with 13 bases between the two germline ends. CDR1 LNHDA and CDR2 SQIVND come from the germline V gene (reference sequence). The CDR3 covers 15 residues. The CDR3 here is CASSFLDGANYGYTF. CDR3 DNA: TGTGCCAGTAGTTTCCTAGACGGAGCTAACTATGGCTACACCTTC.

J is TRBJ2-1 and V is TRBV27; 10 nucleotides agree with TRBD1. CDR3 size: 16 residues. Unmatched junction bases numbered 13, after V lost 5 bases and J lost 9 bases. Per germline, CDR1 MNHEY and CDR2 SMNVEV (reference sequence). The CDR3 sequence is CASSTRVGQGGGEQFF. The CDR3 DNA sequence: TGTGCCAGCAGTACAAGGGTAGGACAGGGGGGCGGTGAGCAGTTCTTC.

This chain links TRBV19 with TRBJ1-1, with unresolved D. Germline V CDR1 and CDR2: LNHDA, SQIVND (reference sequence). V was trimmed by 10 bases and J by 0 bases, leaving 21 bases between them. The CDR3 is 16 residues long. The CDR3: CATKPEGGSLNTEAFF. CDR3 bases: TGTGCCACCAAACCCGAGGGTGGCAGCTTGAACACTGAAGCTTTCTTT.

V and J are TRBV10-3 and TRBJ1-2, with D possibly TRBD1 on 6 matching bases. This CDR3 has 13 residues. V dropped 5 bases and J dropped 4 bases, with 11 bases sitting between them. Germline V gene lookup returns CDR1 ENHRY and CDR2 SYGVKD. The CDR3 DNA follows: TGTGCCATCAGTAAGGACAGCCTCTATGGCTACACCTTC. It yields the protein CAISKDSLYGYTF.

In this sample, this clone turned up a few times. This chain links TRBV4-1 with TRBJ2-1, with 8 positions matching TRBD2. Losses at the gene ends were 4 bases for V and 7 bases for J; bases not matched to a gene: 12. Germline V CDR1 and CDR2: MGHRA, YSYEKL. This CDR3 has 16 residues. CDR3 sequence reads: CASSLSGGGRENEQFF. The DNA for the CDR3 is TGCGCCAGCAGCCTCTCGGGCGGGGGGAGAGAGAATGAGCAGTTCTTC.

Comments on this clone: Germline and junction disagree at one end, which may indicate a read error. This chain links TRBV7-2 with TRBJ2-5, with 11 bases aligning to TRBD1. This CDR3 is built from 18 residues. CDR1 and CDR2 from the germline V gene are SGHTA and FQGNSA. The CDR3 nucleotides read TGTGCCAGCAGCTTAGCGGGGGGACAGGGGGGCAGACAAGTGACCCAGTACTTC. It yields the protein CASSLAGGQGGRQVTQYF.

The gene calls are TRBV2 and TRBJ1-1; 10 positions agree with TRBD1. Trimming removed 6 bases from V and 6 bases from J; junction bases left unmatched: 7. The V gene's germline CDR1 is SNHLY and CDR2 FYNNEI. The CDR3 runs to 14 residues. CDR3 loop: CASSAIGTGAEAFF. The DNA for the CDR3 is TGTGCCAGCAGCGCCATCGGGACAGGGGCTGAAGCTTTCTTT.

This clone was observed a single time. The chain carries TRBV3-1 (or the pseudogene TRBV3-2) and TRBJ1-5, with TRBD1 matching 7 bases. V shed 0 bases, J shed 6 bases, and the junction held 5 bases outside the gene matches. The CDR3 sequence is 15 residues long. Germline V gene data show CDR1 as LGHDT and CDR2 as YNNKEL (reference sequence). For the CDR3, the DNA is TGTGCCAGCAGCCAAGATGGGACAGTGGCTCAGCCCCAGCATTTT. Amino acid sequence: CASSQDGTVAQPQHF.

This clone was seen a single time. CDR3 coding DNA: TGCAGCGTTGAGGGACAGAGTCAGTATGTTCGATCCTACACCTTC. Protein product: CSVEGQSQYVRSYTF. The V call is TRBV29-1, the J call TRBJ1-2; 7 positions agree with TRBD1. The CDR3 extends over 15 amino acids. CDR1 and CDR2 (germline): SQVTM, ANQGSEA. The junction had 17 bases not matched to a gene; V was cut back by 3 bases and J by 10 bases.